This TCR beta chain is drawn from a study of spatial heterogeneity in lung cancer. The wider study: Sequencing consistently turned up more beta-chain sequences than alpha-chain sequences. TCR and UMI combinations that were unique each appeared, on average, more than ten times in raw reads.

This CDR3 is built from 11 residues. Time point specified: sample taken at primary tumor resection. Whole RNA, isolated from tumor, nontumor lung or frozen PBMC, was sequenced without prior sorting. From the 5' RACE reads, TCRdb called clonotypes with MiXCR, one entry per CDR3 protein. In the table there are several thousand distinct CDR3 sequences, more than 4% of which are singletons. This clonotype counts as medium-sized. A single base separates this from a much larger clone, so it may be a read error. The sequencing here drew on normal lung tissue next to the tumor, taken at surgery. The chain combines TRBV12-3 or TRBV12-4 with TRBJ1-2; 8 nucleotides line up with TRBD1. The sequence was collected from a female donor with early-stage non-small cell lung cancer. DNA for the CDR3: TGTGCCAGCGGGGCAGGGGGCGGCTACAACTTC. Protein sequence: CASGAGGGYNF.